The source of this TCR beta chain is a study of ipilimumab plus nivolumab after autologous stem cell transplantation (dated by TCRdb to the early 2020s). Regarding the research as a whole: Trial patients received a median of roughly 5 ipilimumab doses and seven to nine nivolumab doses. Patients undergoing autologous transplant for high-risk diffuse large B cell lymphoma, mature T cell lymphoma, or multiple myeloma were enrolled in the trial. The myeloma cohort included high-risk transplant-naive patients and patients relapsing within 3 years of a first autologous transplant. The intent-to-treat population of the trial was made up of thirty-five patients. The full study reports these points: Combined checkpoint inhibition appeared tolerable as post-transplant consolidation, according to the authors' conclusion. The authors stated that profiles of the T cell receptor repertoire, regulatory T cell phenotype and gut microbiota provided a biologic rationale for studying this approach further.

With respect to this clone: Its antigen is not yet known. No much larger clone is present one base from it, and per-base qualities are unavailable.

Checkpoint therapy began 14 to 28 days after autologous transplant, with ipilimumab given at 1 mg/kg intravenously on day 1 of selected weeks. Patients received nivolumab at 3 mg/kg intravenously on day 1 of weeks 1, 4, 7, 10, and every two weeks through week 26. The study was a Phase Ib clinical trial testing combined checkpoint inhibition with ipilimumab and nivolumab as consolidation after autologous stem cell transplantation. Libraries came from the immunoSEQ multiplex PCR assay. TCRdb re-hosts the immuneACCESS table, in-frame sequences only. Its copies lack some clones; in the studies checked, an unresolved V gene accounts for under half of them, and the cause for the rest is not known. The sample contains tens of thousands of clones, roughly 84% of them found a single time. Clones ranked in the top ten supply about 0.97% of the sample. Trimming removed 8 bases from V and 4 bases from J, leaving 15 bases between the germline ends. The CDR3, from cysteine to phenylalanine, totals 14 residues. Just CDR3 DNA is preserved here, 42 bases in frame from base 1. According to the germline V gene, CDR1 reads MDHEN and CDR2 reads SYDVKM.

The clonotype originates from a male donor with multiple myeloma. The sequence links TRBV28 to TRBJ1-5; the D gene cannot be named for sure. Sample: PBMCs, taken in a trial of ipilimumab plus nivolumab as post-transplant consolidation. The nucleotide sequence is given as TGTGCCAGCCTTCCAGGATTGGGGAATCAGCCCCAGCATTTT. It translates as CASLPGLGNQPQHF.